This is a list of T cell receptor beta chains from one sample in a study of lymphopenia after photon versus proton radiotherapy. Sequencing was performed with immunoSEQ multiplex PCR; in TCRdb, only in-frame clones are kept and a portion is missing. The table has tens of thousands of clones, 84% seen once. The material was peripheral blood, obtained from a patient treated with proton-based radiotherapy. Receptors were obtained from a woman aged 70 to 79 with pancreatic cancer. Each CDR3 is given without its conserved first and last residue.

J gene: TRBJ1-2; V gene: TRBV29-1; CDR3 protein: SVPGYT
J gene: TRBJ1-2; V gene: TRBV19; CDR3 protein: ASSPAQKTGVINT
J gene: TRBJ2-7; V gene: TRBV27; CDR3 protein: ASSLVSGEQY
J gene: TRBJ1-4; V gene: TRBV5-1; CDR3 protein: ASSSTATNEKLF
J gene: TRBJ1-1; V gene: TRBV13; CDR3 protein: ASSSYNTEAF
J gene: TRBJ2-7; V gene: TRBV20-1; CDR3 protein: SASTGEQY
J gene: TRBJ2-2; V gene: TRBV5-4; CDR3 protein: ASRTSGTNTGELF
J gene: TRBJ2-7; V gene: TRBV30; CDR3 protein: AWRGTTQTYEQY
J gene: TRBJ2-1; V gene: TRBV19; CDR3 protein: ASSTEGLAGGVGQF
J gene: TRBJ2-7; V gene: TRBV7-9; CDR3 protein: ASSPGTGGTYEQY
J gene: TRBJ2-1; V gene: TRBV12-5; CDR3 protein: ASGFFTGVGDEQF